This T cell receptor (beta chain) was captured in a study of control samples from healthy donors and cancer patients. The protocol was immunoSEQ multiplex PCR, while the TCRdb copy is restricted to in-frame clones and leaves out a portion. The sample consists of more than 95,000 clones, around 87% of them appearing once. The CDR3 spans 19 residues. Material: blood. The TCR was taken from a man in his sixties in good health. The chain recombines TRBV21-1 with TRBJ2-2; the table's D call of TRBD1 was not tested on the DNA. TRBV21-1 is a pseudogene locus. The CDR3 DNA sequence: TGTGCCAGCAGCAAAGTCTCGGGACAGGGGGCGCGAAACACCGGGGAGCTGTTTTTT. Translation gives CASSKVSGQGARNTGELFF.